This T cell receptor beta chain was obtained from a study of breast tumors, draining lymph nodes, adjacent tissues. Samples came from axillary lymph nodes draining the breast cancer. TCRdb re-called the multiplex PCR reads through MiXCR, storing one row per CDR3 protein. The sample consists of over 150,000 distinct CDR3 sequences, approximately 30% of them appearing once. Germline lookup yields CDR1 MNHEY and CDR2 SVGAGI. CDR3 length: 16 amino acids. The V segment lost 0 bases and the J segment 5 bases; nucleotides outside the gene matches: 3. This clonotype came up many times. Sequenced material: axillary lymph node tissue. This chain links TRBV6-5 with TRBJ1-6, with 8 bases fitting TRBD1. The sequence was collected from a female donor with breast cancer. Some clones in this sample may be carry-over from other donors' samples. DNA of the CDR3: TGTGCCAGCAGTTACTCGACGGGACAGGATAATTCACCCCTCCACTTT. Translation: CASSYSTGQDNSPLHF.